The 7 T cell receptor beta chains below come from one sample, sequenced in a study of beta chain features in type 1 diabetes. cDNA synthesis used the whole RNA isolate, giving expressed TCRB sequences. Clones were read by immunoSEQ multiplex PCR, and TCRdb kept only the in-frame ones, dropping some. The sample lists about 260,000 clones; roughly 70% were seen once. The sample comprised naive CD4+ T cells from blood. The receptors originated from a man in his thirties or forties in good health.

This clone was recorded a few times. V and J are TRBV29-1 and TRBJ2-2; D is unresolved. The V and J ends lost 4 bases and 5 bases respectively, with 14 bases between them. CDR3 size: 14 residues. Germline V gives CDR1 SQVTM, CDR2 ANQGSEA. The CDR3 reads CSVGGNSVTGELFF. The CDR3 nucleotides read TGCAGCGTTGGTGGCAATTCGGTTACCGGGGAGCTGTTTTTT.

The chain employs TRBV29-1 and TRBJ2-7, with 9 bases matching TRBD1. V shed 8 bases, J shed 5 bases, and the junction held 10 bases outside the gene matches. CDR1 and CDR2 from the germline V gene are SQVTM and ANQGSEA. The CDR3 contains 13 residues. CDR3 coding DNA: TGCAGCACCCTGACAGGGGGTAAGGACGAGCAGTACTTC. It encodes CSTLTGGKDEQYF.

The chain combines TRBV5-1 with TRBJ2-1; tentatively, D is TRBD1 (6 bases). The CDR3 extends over 12 amino acids. V dropped 4 bases and J dropped 10 bases, with 12 bases sitting between them. Per the germline V gene, CDR1 is SGHRS and CDR2 is YFSETQ. CDR3 coding DNA: TGCGCCAGCAGCCCCCAGGGGAACGAGCAGTTCTTC. Amino acid sequence: CASSPQGNEQFF. Full variable domain (remainder filled in from reference TRBV5-1 and TRBJ2-1): KAGVTQTPRYLIKTRGQQVTLSCSPISGHRSVSWYQQTPGQGLQFLFEYFSETQRNKGNFPGRFSGRQFSNSRSEMNVSTLELGDSALYLCASSPQGNEQFFGPGTRLTVL.

The chain employs TRBV7-9 and TRBJ1-2; 7 bases match TRBD1. The CDR3 runs to 15 residues. J gave up 2 bases and V 4 bases, and 7 bases lay outside the gene matches. Looked up from germline, CDR1 is SEHNR and CDR2 is FQNEAQ (reference sequence). CDR3 in amino acids: CASSSLTGVNYGYTF. The CDR3 nucleotides read TGTGCCAGCAGCTCCCTTACAGGGGTCAACTATGGCTACACCTTC.

The genes are TRBV30 and TRBJ2-5, with D possibly being TRBD1 (6 bases). The CDR3 covers 15 residues. CDR1 and CDR2 from the germline V gene are GTSNPN and SVGIG (reference sequence). V shed 0 bases and J shed 5 bases, with 16 bases lying between them. CDR3 in DNA: TGTGCCTGGAGTGTCCAGGGGAATCAGAGGGAGACCCAGTACTTC. This translates into CAWSVQGNQRETQYF.

The chain has TRBV5-6 and TRBJ2-7; the D is unclear. Trimming took 4 bases from V and 3 from J, leaving 5 bases between them. Germline V gene data show CDR1 as SGHDT and CDR2 as YYEEEE. The length of the CDR3 is 11 residues. This CDR3 is CASSGYYEQYF. In DNA form, the CDR3 reads TGTGCCAGCAGCGGCTACTACGAGCAGTACTTC.

This clone was found a few times. The genes are TRBV30 and TRBJ2-2; no reliable D call. V shed 0 bases and J shed 0 bases, with 8 bases lying between them. The CDR3 spans 15 residues. Germline CDR1 and CDR2: GTSNPN and SVGIG (reference sequence). This CDR3 is CAWSVIQANTGELFF. CDR3 coding DNA: TGTGCCTGGAGTGTTATACAAGCGAACACCGGGGAGCTGTTTTTT.